This T cell receptor (beta chain) comes out of a study of blood T cell repertoires in COVID-19. Background on the study: Material from acute and convalescent COVID-19 was sourced from the United States, Italy and Spain. Sources were T cells, B-cell-depleted T cells, or PBMCs; the material itself was cDNA or gDNA.

Germline values: CDR1 MNHNS, CDR2 SASEGT. This CDR3 is 15 amino acids long. The ends were cut back, 3 bases at V and 5 bases at J, with 14 bases in the middle. Cohort assignment relied on participant-reported clinical history. Sequencing was performed with immunoSEQ multiplex PCR; in TCRdb, only in-frame clones are kept and a portion is missing. The sample records 310,000 or so clones, approximately 86% being singletons. The V and J genes are TRBV6-1 and TRBJ1-5, with D hard to call. The TCR was taken from a woman aged 18-30 years who had recovered from COVID-19. Sequenced input: PBMCs or T cells enriched from blood (not recorded which). This CDR3 reads CASSEGLPADQPQHF. CDR3 bases: TGTGCCAGCAGTGAGGGCCTCCCAGCGGATCAGCCCCAGCATTTT.